Presented here are 10 T cell receptor beta chains from one specimen sequenced in a study of T cell repertoires in aging, cancer and after chemotherapy. TRB rearrangements spanning V, D and J were amplified using mixed TRB-A/B primers. TCRdb analysed the multiplex PCR reads with MiXCR anew, one entry per CDR3 protein. The sample has 10,000 to 12,000 distinct CDR3 sequences, about 24% seen once. TCR beta rearrangements were amplified from peripheral blood genomic DNA. Material for sequencing was blood. These receptors were taken from a human donor in good health.

The table lists this clonotype with a few counts. This rearrangement joins TRBV5-5 to TRBJ2-7, with D hard to call. V was clipped by 1 base and J by 4 bases, with 9 bases between them. The CDR3 contains 13 residues. The germline CDR1 and CDR2 sequences are SGHKS and YYEKEE (reference sequence). CDR3 nucleotide sequence: TGTGCCAGCAGCTTGATGGACCTGTACGAGCAGTACTTC. This translates into CASSLMDLYEQYF.

This clonotype is medium-sized within its sample. This chain uses TRBV5-6 with TRBJ2-2; D is unresolved. Trimming removed 0 bases at V and 4 bases at J, with 10 bases between. From germline, CDR1 is SGHDT and CDR2 YYEEEE. CDR3 length: 15 amino acids. In DNA form, the CDR3 reads TGTGCCAGCAGCTTGGAGGCTACATCCACCGGGGAGCTGTTTTTT. Translating gives CASSLEATSTGELFF.

A few counts support this clonotype. The J gene is TRBJ1-1, the V gene TRBV10-3, with D uncertain. The germline gives CDR1 ENHRY, CDR2 SYGVKD. The CDR3 covers 14 residues. The ends were cut back, 2 bases at V and 0 bases at J, with 7 bases in the middle. CDR3 protein: CAISELAMNTEAFF. The DNA for the CDR3 is TGTGCCATCAGTGAGCTGGCCATGAACACTGAAGCTTTCTTT.

This clonotype was seen a few times. The chain couples TRBV18 to TRBJ2-3, with D possibly being TRBD2 (5 bases). CDR1 and CDR2 (germline): KGHSH, LQKENI. The V end lost 3 bases, the J end lost 6 bases, and 16 bases lay between the germline ends. There are 15 residues in the CDR3. The CDR3 nucleotides read TGTGCCAGCTCACCTTGGGAGAGTCTGTCGGATACGCAGTATTTT. Translation: CASSPWESLSDTQYF.

This clonotype was seen more than once but under ten times. J is TRBJ2-5 and V is TRBV30; no definite D call. Between the trimmed V and J ends, which lost 5 bases and 2 bases, there was a span of 9 bases. The CDR3 sequence is 12 residues long. Germline assignment: CDR1 GTSNPN and CDR2 SVGIG (reference sequence). In DNA form, the CDR3 reads TGTGCCTGGGGCAAACGACAAGAGACCCAGTACTTC. As protein: CAWGKRQETQYF.

V is TRBV7-2 and J is TRBJ2-5; D perhaps matches TRBD2 (6 bases). This CDR3 is 17 amino acids long. Germline values: CDR1 SGHTA, CDR2 FQGNSA. Trimming removed 5 bases from V and 5 bases from J, with 24 bases in between. CDR3: CASSRRFGGGAGETQYF. DNA for the CDR3: TGTGCCAGCAGCCGTCGCTTCGGGGGTGGGGCCGGGGAGACCCAGTACTTC. The full variable domain, in which reference TRBV7-2 and TRBJ2-5 provide the parts outside the CDR3, is GAGVSQSPSNKVTEKGKDVELRCDPISGHTALYWYRQSLGQGLEFLIYFQGNSAPDKSGLPSDRFSAERTGGSVSTLTIQRTQQEDSAVYLCASSRRFGGGAGETQYFGPGTRLLVL.

By frequency in the sample, this clonotype is medium-sized. This chain connects TRBV6-1 to TRBJ2-7; 9 bases fit TRBD1. The V gene end was trimmed by 3 bases and the J gene end by 5 bases; junction bases not matched to a gene: 11. Germline CDR1 MNHNS, CDR2 SASEGT. CDR3 length: 16 amino acids. As DNA, the CDR3 is TGTGCCAGCAGTGATTTCCCATCAAGGGACAGGGACGAGCAGTACTTC. Translating gives CASSDFPSRDRDEQYF.

This clonotype was counted only a few times. The V and J genes are TRBV5-6 and TRBJ1-4; D is unresolved. The germline V and J ends were trimmed by 2 bases and 3 bases, with 11 bases remaining between them. The CDR3 contains 15 residues. Germline V gene sequence: CDR1 SGHDT, CDR2 YYEEEE. Here the CDR3 reads CASSLSGKANEKLFF. The CDR3 bases are TGTGCCAGCAGCTTATCTGGGAAGGCTAATGAAAAACTGTTTTTT.

By proportion, this clonotype is medium-sized (0.01 to 0.1%). This rearrangement joins TRBV7-3 to TRBJ2-1, with D possibly matching TRBD1 (5 bases). CDR1 is SGHTA, CDR2 FQGTGA, per germline. CDR3 length: 15 amino acids. The V end lost 1 base, the J end lost 2 bases, and 9 bases lay between the germline ends. The CDR3 coding sequence is TGTGCCAGCAGCTTAAGTACAGGTCCCTACAATGAGCAGTTCTTC. This sequence encodes CASSLSTGPYNEQFF.

The sample holds a few counts of this clonotype. J is TRBJ1-6 and V is TRBV30, with D unclear. V lost 2 bases, J lost 6 bases, and 11 bases lay in between. The CDR3 has 14 residues. The germline V gene encodes CDR1 GTSNPN and CDR2 SVGIG (reference sequence). CDR3 in DNA: TGTGCCTGGAGTATCCGGACGGTTAATTCACCCCTCCACTTT. It is translated as CAWSIRTVNSPLHF.